Following are 5 T cell receptor beta chains from one sample sequenced in a study of cytomegalovirus exposure and HLA in healthy donors (TCRdb year 2017). Libraries were built with the immunoSEQ multiplex PCR assay. For the multiplex PCR, a mixture combining 60 forward primers for TCR Vbeta segments and 13 reverse primers for TCR Jbeta segments was used. Here the immuneACCESS table is served through TCRdb, limited to in-frame sequences with V and J called. Missing clones are a known gap in these copies; in checked studies unresolved V genes cover under half, and the rest lacks a known reason. This sample gives 200,000 to 250,000 clones in total; more than 60% of them show up just once. The biggest ten clones account for 1.7% of the sample. The sample consisted of PBMCs. The receptors come from a man aged 45-65 years in good health and CMV-seronegative.

The genes are TRBV7-2 and TRBJ2-7; 15 bases align to TRBD2. V lost 4 bases to trimming and J lost 0 bases; unmatched junction nucleotides: 4. The CDR3 is made up of 17 amino acids. Germline-derived CDR1 and CDR2 are SGHTA and FQGNSA. CDR3 nucleotide sequence: TGTGCCAGCAGCTCAGGACTAGCGGGAGGGAGCTCCTACGAGCAGTACTTC. As protein: CASSSGLAGGSSYEQYF.

The chain uses TRBV28 and TRBJ2-7; the match to TRBD1 covers 9 bases. The length of the CDR3 is 15 residues. Germline V CDR1 and CDR2: MDHEN, SYDVKM. Unmatched junction bases numbered 4, after V lost 2 bases and J lost 2 bases. DNA for the CDR3: TGTGCCAGCAGTTTAAACAGGGGGCGAGCCTACGAGCAGTACTTC. Translating gives CASSLNRGRAYEQYF.

This chain connects TRBV2 to TRBJ1-1; 7 positions match TRBD1. V lost 10 bases to trimming and J lost 1 base; unmatched junction nucleotides: 6. The CDR3 has 13 amino acids. In germline, CDR1 is SNHLY, CDR2 FYNNEI. This CDR3 is CATRQGGNTEAFF. The DNA of the CDR3 is TGTGCCACCAGACAGGGTGGGAACACTGAAGCTTTCTTT.

This clone was counted once. The chain uses TRBV7-9 and TRBJ1-1, with D hard to call. V was pared by 1 base and J by 2 bases, with 8 bases between. The CDR3 length is 14 residues. The germline V gene encodes CDR1 SEHNR and CDR2 FQNEAQ (reference sequence). The CDR3 nucleotides read TGTGCCAGCAGCTTAGTGGCGGGAAACACTGAAGCTTTCTTT. Protein: CASSLVAGNTEAFF.

The chain is built from TRBV2 and TRBJ1-2; D is uncertain. V was clipped by 4 bases and J by 1 base, with 4 bases between them. The CDR3 contains 12 residues. Germline lookup yields CDR1 SNHLY and CDR2 FYNNEI. The CDR3 region has the DNA TGTGCCAGCAGTGGGAGTAACTATGGCTACACCTTC. This gives the protein CASSGSNYGYTF.